This entry features one T cell receptor beta chain sequence. The antigen remains unidentified. The sample belongs to a study of beta chain features in type 1 diabetes. Whole-study findings and limits: Researchers caution that PCR might favor shorter templates, equally among patients and controls. Type 1 diabetes patients showed a moderate but significant shortening of TCRB CDR3s in all four CD4+ subsets.

Isolated RNA was reverse transcribed in full, so expressed TCRB transcripts were sequenced. The repertoire was sequenced with immunoSEQ multiplex PCR; TCRdb's copy has only in-frame clones and lacks some. The sample includes hundreds of thousands of clones, 13% of them seen just once. Sorted populations were all over 95% pure. Trimming at V came to 4 bases and at J to 5 bases, leaving 6 bases not matched to a gene. Germline values: CDR1 SGHRS, CDR2 YFSETQ. This CDR3 has 14 amino acids. This TCR derives from a man aged 18-30 years with type 1 diabetes. The chain combines TRBV5-1 with TRBJ2-1; 7 nucleotides align to TRBD2. Material: naive CD4+ T cells from blood. The CDR3, as DNA: TGCGCCAGCAGCCCGAGGGCGGGAGACAATGAGCAGTTCTTC. Its protein product is CASSPRAGDNEQFF. Based on the CDR3 plus reference TRBV5-1 and TRBJ2-1, the full variable domain is KAGVTQTPRYLIKTRGQQVTLSCSPISGHRSVSWYQQTPGQGLQFLFEYFSETQRNKGNFPGRFSGRQFSNSRSEMNVSTLELGDSALYLCASSPRAGDNEQFFGPGTRLTVL.